Shown below are 19 T cell receptor beta chains from a single sample sequenced in a study of blood T cell repertoires in COVID-19. Sequencing used immunoSEQ multiplex PCR; TCRdb keeps in-frame clones, though not all of them. The data show over 200,000 clones, around 89% seen once. Sequencing was done on a sample of PBMCs or T cells enriched from blood (not recorded which). All receptors derive from a man aged 40-49 years who had recovered from COVID-19.

The chain joins TRBV11-2 to TRBJ2-2, with TRBD1 matching over 11 bases. CDR3 length equals 14 residues. Germline trimming cut 6 bases from V and 5 bases from J; bases unmatched to any gene: 2. Per the germline V gene, CDR1 is SGHAT and CDR2 is FQNNGV. In DNA form, the CDR3 reads TGTGCCAGCAGGGGGACAGGGGGTACCGGGGAGCTGTTTTTT. Amino acids: CASRGTGGTGELFF. The full variable domain, its missing parts supplied by reference TRBV11-2 and TRBJ2-2, is EAGVAQSPRYKIIEKRQSVAFWCNPISGHATLYWYQQILGQGPKLLIQFQNNGVVDDSQLPKDRFSAERLKGVDSTLKIQPAKLEDSAVYLCASRGTGGTGELFFGEGSRLTVL.

Concerning this clone: This sample also contains other DNA sequences that code for the same CDR3. V usage is TRBV29-1 and J usage is TRBJ2-7; 10 positions match TRBD2. CDR1 is SQVTM, CDR2 ANQGSEA, per germline. This CDR3 spans 13 amino acids. Trimming removed 4 bases from V and 4 bases from J; junction bases left unmatched: 4. CDR3 amino acids: CSVGLAGAYEQYF. CDR3 in DNA: TGCAGCGTTGGGCTAGCGGGGGCTTACGAGCAGTACTTC.

The chain employs TRBV7-6 and TRBJ2-5; D gene ambiguous. The CDR3 consists of 16 residues. With 1 base removed from V and 3 bases from J, the gap between germline ends came to 15 bases. The germline V gene has CDR1 SGHVS and CDR2 FNYEAQ. CDR3 sequence: CASSLDFGLTKETQYF. CDR3 coding DNA: TGTGCCAGCAGCTTAGATTTTGGGTTAACTAAAGAGACCCAGTACTTC.

This chain joins TRBV7-2 and TRBJ1-5; 8 bases fit TRBD1. CDR1 and CDR2 from the germline V gene are SGHTA and FQGNSA. The ends lost 1 base at V and 1 base at J; junction bases unmatched: 6. The CDR3 is made up of 17 amino acids. The CDR3 DNA sequence: TGTGCCAGCAGCTTAGGGACAGGGCGTTTGAGCAATCAGCCCCAGCATTTT. Residues: CASSLGTGRLSNQPQHF.

This clone turned up a few times. The CDR3 DNA follows: TGCAGCGTTGTATGGGGAATGACAGTACTGAACACCGGGGAGCTGTTTTTT. Residues: CSVVWGMTVLNTGELFF. The chain recombines TRBV29-1 with TRBJ2-2; TRBD1 might be the D (5 bases). V lost 4 bases, J lost 1 base, and 19 bases lay in between. The CDR3 loop spans 17 amino acids. From germline, CDR1 is SQVTM and CDR2 ANQGSEA.

This chain joins TRBV19 and TRBJ2-1; possibly TRBD2 for D (7 bases). The CDR3 spans 15 residues. V was shortened by 6 bases and J by 2 bases, with 14 bases between the two germline ends. CDR1 is LNHDA and CDR2 is SQIVND in the germline V gene (reference sequence). The CDR3 loop is CASSKGGGPYNEQFF. The CDR3 region has the DNA TGTGCCAGTAGCAAAGGGGGAGGGCCCTACAATGAGCAGTTCTTC.

The chain uses TRBV29-1 and TRBJ2-1; TRBD2 agrees at 10 bases. This CDR3 is built from 15 residues. CDR1 and CDR2 (germline): SQVTM, ANQGSEA. V lost 4 bases to trimming and J lost 4 bases; unmatched junction nucleotides: 7. The CDR3 sequence is CSVGASGSGYNEQFF. The CDR3, as DNA: TGCAGCGTTGGGGCTAGCGGGAGCGGTTACAATGAGCAGTTCTTC.

In this sample, this clone turned up once. The chain employs TRBV28 and TRBJ1-1; D remains unclear. V was shortened by 2 bases and J by 0 bases, with 13 bases between the two germline ends. The V gene's germline CDR1 is MDHEN and CDR2 SYDVKM. The CDR3 length is 16 residues. The CDR3 loop reads CASSLPPGGMNTEAFF. DNA for the CDR3: TGTGCCAGCAGTTTACCGCCCGGAGGGATGAACACTGAAGCTTTCTTT.

The chain recombines TRBV6-5 with TRBJ1-2; no firm D call. The CDR3 sequence is 15 residues long. V was pared by 2 bases and J by 8 bases, with 18 bases between. Germline lookup yields CDR1 MNHEY and CDR2 SVGAGI. The CDR3 reads CASSYGREGPQGYTF. The CDR3 bases are TGTGCCAGCAGTTACGGGCGGGAAGGGCCTCAAGGCTACACCTTC.

The J gene is TRBJ1-6, the V gene TRBV30, with TRBD1 matching over 12 bases. The CDR3 is 18 residues long. The ends lost 7 bases at V and 6 bases at J; junction bases unmatched: 16. Germline-derived CDR1 and CDR2 are GTSNPN and SVGIG (reference sequence). The CDR3 DNA follows: TGTGCCTTGGATGGGGGACAGGGGGCTCCAGGGACTAATTCACCCCTCCACTTT. Translating it yields CALDGGQGAPGTNSPLHF.

Comment on this clone: The sample carries other DNA sequences with the same CDR3. CDR3 loop: CASSLTGYEQYF. The CDR3 nucleotides read TGTGCCAGCAGCCTGACAGGTTACGAGCAGTACTTC. The V gene is TRBV7-8, the J gene TRBJ2-7; maybe TRBD1 (6 bases). Germline CDR1 SGHVS, CDR2 FQNEAQ. This CDR3 contains 12 residues. Deletions cut 5 bases from V and 4 bases from J, with 9 bases between.

V is TRBV11-2 and J is TRBJ1-5; D gene unclear. Germline assignment: CDR1 SGHAT and CDR2 FQNNGV. This CDR3 comprises 15 residues. Trimming left V 0 bases short and J 3 bases short, with 9 bases between. The CDR3 is CASSLERGFNQPQHF. CDR3 DNA: TGTGCCAGCAGCTTAGAGCGGGGTTTCAATCAGCCCCAGCATTTT.

The sample holds a few counts of this clone. The chain is built from TRBV18 and TRBJ1-5, with D perhaps matching TRBD1 (6 bases). The CDR3 has 15 amino acids. Trimming cost V 3 bases and J 4 bases, with 13 bases left between them. The V gene's germline CDR1 is KGHSH and CDR2 LQKENI. The chain's CDR3 is CASSPVQGENQPQHF. CDR3 bases: TGTGCCAGCTCACCGGTACAGGGAGAGAATCAGCCCCAGCATTTT.

The chain is built from TRBV7-3 and TRBJ2-1, with 10 positions matching TRBD2. V dropped 2 bases and J dropped 9; count of bases not matched to a gene: 7. The length of the CDR3 is 15 residues. Germline CDR1 is SGHTA and CDR2 is FQGTGA. CDR3 DNA sequence: TGTGCCAGCAGCTTAGCGCTAGCGGGAGTAAGTGAGCAGTTCTTC. Translating it yields CASSLALAGVSEQFF.

The CDR3 sequence is CASSQWWKTGTTDTQYF. The CDR3 region has the DNA TGTGCCAGCAGCCAGTGGTGGAAGACAGGGACGACAGATACGCAGTATTTT. The rearrangement links TRBV3-1 (or the pseudogene TRBV3-2) to TRBJ2-3; 7 bases agree with TRBD1. J lost 3 bases, V lost 3 bases, and 12 bases had no gene match. Germline V CDR1 and CDR2: LGHDT, YNNKEL (reference sequence). The CDR3 contains 17 residues.

The chain recombines TRBV6-2 or TRBV6-3 with TRBJ2-7; maybe TRBD2 (6 bases). Trimming stripped 2 bases from V and 4 bases from J, with 9 bases between. The CDR3 loop spans 13 amino acids. CDR1 and CDR2 (germline): MNHEY, SVGEGT. The CDR3 reads CASSYGTSYEQYF. In nucleotides, the CDR3 is TGTGCCAGCAGTTACGGGACTTCGTACGAGCAGTACTTC.

V and J are TRBV6-2 or TRBV6-3 and TRBJ1-5; the match to TRBD1 covers 10 bases. V gave up 4 bases and J gave up 7 bases; unmatched junction bases: 1. CDR3 length equals 13 residues. Germline assignment: CDR1 MNHEY and CDR2 SVGEGT. Written as DNA, the CDR3 is TGTGCCAGCAGTTGGGACAGGGGACAGCCCCAGCATTTT. It is translated as CASSWDRGQPQHF.

This sequence joins TRBV2 and TRBJ1-5; 9 positions match TRBD1. This CDR3 contains 14 residues. The germline V gene has CDR1 SNHLY and CDR2 FYNNEI. V gave up 7 bases and J gave up 5 bases; unmatched junction bases: 6. CDR3 residues: CASNPTGGYQPQHF. The CDR3, as DNA: TGTGCCAGCAATCCTACAGGGGGCTATCAGCCCCAGCATTTT.

The chain carries TRBV9 and TRBJ2-3; 7 nucleotides agree with TRBD2. CDR1 is SGDLS and CDR2 is YYNGEE in the germline V gene. This CDR3 is built from 16 residues. Trimming removed 0 bases from V and 4 bases from J; junction bases left unmatched: 8. CDR3 residues: CASSVVEGGPSDTQYF. DNA of the CDR3: TGTGCCAGCAGCGTAGTTGAGGGAGGGCCCTCAGATACGCAGTATTTT.